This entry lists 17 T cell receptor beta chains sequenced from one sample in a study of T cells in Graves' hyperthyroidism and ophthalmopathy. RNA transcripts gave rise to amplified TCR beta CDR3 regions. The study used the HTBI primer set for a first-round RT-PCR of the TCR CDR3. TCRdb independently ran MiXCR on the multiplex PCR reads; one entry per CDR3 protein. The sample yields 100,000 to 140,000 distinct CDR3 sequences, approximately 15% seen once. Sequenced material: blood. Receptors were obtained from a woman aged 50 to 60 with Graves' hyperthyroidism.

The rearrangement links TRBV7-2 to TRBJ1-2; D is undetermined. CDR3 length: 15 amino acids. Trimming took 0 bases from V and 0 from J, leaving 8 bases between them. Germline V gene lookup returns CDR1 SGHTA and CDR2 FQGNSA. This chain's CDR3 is CASSLAHSANYGYTF. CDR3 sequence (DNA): TGTGCCAGCAGCTTAGCTCATAGCGCTAACTATGGCTACACCTTC.

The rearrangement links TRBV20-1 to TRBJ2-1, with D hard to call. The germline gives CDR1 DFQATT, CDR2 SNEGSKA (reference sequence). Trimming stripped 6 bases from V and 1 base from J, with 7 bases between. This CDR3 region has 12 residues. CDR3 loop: CSAPGSYNEQFF. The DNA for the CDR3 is TGCAGTGCCCCCGGGTCCTACAATGAGCAGTTCTTC.

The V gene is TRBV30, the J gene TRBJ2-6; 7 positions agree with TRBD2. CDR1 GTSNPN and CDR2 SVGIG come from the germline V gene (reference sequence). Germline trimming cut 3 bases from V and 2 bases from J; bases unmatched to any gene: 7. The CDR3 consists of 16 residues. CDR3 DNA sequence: TGTGCCTGGAGCCATGGCGGGGGAACTGGGGCCAACGTCCTGACTTTC. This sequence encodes CAWSHGGGTGANVLTF.

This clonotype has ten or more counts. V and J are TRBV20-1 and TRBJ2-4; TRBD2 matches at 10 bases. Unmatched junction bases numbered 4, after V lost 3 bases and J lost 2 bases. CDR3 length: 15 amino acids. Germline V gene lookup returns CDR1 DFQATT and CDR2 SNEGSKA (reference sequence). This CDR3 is CSASLAGVSKNIQYF. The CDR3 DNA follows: TGCAGTGCTAGCCTAGCGGGAGTGTCCAAAAACATTCAGTACTTC.

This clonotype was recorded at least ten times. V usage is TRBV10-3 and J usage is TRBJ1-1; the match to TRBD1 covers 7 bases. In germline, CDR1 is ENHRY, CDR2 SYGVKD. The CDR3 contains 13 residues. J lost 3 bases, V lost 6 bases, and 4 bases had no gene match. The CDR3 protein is CAIRKGADTEAFF. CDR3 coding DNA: TGTGCCATCAGGAAGGGGGCCGACACTGAAGCTTTCTTT.

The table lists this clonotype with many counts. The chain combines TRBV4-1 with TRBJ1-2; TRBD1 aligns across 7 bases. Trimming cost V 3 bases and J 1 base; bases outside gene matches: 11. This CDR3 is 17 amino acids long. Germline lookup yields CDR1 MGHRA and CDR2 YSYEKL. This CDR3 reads CASSQLLTGNNNYGYTF. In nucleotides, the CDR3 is TGCGCCAGCAGCCAGCTTCTGACAGGGAATAATAACTATGGCTACACCTTC.

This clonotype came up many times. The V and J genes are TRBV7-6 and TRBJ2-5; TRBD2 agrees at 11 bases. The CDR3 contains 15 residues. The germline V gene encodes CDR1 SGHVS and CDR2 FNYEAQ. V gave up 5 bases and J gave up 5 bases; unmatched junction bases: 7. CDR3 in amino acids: CASSLIAGGTETQYF. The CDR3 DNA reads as TGTGCCAGCAGCCTGATAGCGGGAGGGACCGAGACCCAGTACTTC.

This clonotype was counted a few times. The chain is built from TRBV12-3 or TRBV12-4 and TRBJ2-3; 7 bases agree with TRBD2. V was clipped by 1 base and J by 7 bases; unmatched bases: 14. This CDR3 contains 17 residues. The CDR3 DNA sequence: TGTGCCAGCAGTTTAGTTCTAGATCCAGCGGGATTGTATACGCAGTATTTT. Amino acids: CASSLVLDPAGLYTQYF.

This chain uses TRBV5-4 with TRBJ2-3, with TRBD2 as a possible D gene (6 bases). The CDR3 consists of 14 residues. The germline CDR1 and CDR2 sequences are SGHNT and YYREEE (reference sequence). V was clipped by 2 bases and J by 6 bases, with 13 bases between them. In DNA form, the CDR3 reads TGTGCCAGCAGCTTTATGCGGGACTCCGATACGCAGTATTTT. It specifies CASSFMRDSDTQYF.

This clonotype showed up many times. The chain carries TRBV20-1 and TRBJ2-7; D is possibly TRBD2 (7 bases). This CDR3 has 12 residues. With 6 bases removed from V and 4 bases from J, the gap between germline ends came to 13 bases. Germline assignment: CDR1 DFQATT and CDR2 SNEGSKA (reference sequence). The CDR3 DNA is TGCAGTGCCAGGGGAGGGAATTACGAGCAGTACGTC. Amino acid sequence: CSARGGNYEQYV.

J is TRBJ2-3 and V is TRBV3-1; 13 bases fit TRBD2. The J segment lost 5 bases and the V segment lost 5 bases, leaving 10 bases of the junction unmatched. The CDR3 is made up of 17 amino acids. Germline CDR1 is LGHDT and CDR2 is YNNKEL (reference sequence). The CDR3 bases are TGTGCCAGCAGCTCCTGGACTAGCGGGAGTCCAGGAGATACGCAGTATTTT. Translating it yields CASSSWTSGSPGDTQYF.

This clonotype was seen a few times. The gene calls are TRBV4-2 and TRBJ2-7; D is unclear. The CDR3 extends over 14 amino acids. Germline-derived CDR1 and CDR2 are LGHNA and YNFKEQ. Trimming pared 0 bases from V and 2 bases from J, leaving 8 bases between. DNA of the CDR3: TGTGCCAGCAGCCAAGAGTACGGGCCCTACGAGCAGTACTTC. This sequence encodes CASSQEYGPYEQYF.

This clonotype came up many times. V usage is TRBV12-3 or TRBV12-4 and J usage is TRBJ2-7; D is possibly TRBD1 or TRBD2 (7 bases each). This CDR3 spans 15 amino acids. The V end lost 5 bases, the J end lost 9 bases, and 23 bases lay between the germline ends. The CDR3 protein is CASSQQGQRDKGQYF. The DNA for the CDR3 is TGTGCCAGCAGTCAACAGGGACAGCGGGATAAGGGGCAGTACTTC.

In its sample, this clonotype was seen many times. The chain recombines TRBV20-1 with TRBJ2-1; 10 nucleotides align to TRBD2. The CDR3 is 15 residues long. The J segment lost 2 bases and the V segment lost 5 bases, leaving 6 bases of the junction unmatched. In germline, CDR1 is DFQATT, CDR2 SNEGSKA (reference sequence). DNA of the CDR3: TGCAGTGCTCAGATAAGCGGGAGGGCCTACAATGAGCAGTTCTTC. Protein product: CSAQISGRAYNEQFF.

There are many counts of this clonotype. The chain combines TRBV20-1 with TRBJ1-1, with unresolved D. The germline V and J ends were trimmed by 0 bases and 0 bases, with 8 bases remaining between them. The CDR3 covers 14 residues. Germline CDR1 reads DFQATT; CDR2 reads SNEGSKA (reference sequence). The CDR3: CSARDFPMNTEAFF. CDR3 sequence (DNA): TGCAGTGCTAGAGATTTCCCCATGAACACTGAAGCTTTCTTT.

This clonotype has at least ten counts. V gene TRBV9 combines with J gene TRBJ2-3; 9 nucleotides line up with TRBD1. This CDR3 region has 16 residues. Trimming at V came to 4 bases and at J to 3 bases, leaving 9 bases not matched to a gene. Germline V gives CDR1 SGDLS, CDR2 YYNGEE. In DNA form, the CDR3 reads TGTGCCAGCAGCAACAACAGGGGGCGTCCGACAGATACGCAGTATTTT. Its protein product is CASSNNRGRPTDTQYF.

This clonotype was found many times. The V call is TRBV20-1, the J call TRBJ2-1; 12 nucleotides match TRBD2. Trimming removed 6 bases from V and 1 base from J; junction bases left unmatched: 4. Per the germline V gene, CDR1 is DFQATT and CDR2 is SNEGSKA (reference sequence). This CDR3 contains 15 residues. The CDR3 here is CSARLAGESYNEQFF. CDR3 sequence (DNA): TGCAGTGCAAGACTAGCGGGAGAGTCCTACAATGAGCAGTTCTTC.